One sample yielded the 18 T cell receptor beta chains listed below, sequenced in a study of T cell responses to AZD1222 COVID-19 vaccine. Using immunoSEQ multiplex PCR, the repertoire was profiled, and TCRdb retains in-frame clones only, with some absent. The table has about 110,000 clones, approximately 90% seen once. Sequencing used peripheral blood, obtained 28 days after the second AZD1222 dose. Receptors were obtained from an adult who received the AZD1222 COVID-19 vaccine.

The gene calls are TRBV28 and TRBJ1-3; D uncertain. Looked up from germline, CDR1 is MDHEN and CDR2 is SYDVKM. This CDR3 is 17 amino acids long. Trimming took off 1 base at V and 4 bases at J, with 17 bases between the two ends. The CDR3 sequence: CASSLFSRGSMGNTIYF. The CDR3, as DNA: TGTGCCAGCAGTTTATTTTCGCGGGGAAGCATGGGAAACACCATATATTTT.

This chain links TRBV19 with TRBJ1-5, with no clear D. From germline, CDR1 is LNHDA and CDR2 SQIVND (reference sequence). This CDR3 spans 14 amino acids. V gave up 3 bases and J gave up 0 bases, with 6 bases separating them. The chain's CDR3 is CASSIRDSNQPQHF. CDR3 nucleotide sequence: TGTGCCAGTAGTATCCGAGATAGCAATCAGCCCCAGCATTTT.

The chain carries TRBV2 and TRBJ1-1; D not resolved. Germline CDR1 SNHLY, CDR2 FYNNEI. V was cut by 7 bases and J by 0 bases, with 12 bases left in between. CDR3 size: 14 residues. The chain's CDR3 is CASTRTEMNTEAFF. Here the CDR3 DNA reads TGTGCCAGCACTCGGACGGAGATGAACACTGAAGCTTTCTTT.

This chain connects TRBV11-1 to TRBJ1-1; possibly TRBD1 for D (5 bases). The V gene lost 3 bases and the J gene lost 3 bases, with 8 bases spanning the gap. CDR1 SGHAT and CDR2 FQDESV come from the germline V gene (reference sequence). The CDR3 has 13 residues. The CDR3 DNA is TGTGCCAGCAGCTTGACGGGGGACACTGAAGCTTTCTTT. It encodes CASSLTGDTEAFF. The full variable domain, its missing parts supplied by reference TRBV11-1 and TRBJ1-1, is EAEVAQSPRYKITEKSQAVAFWCDPISGHATLYWYRQILGQGPELLVQFQDESVVDDSQLPKDRFSAERLKGVDSTLKIQPAELGDSAMYLCASSLTGDTEAFFGQGTRLTVV.

The rearrangement links TRBV24-1 to TRBJ2-4; D possibly corresponds to TRBD1 (5 bases). CDR3 size: 18 residues. The V and J ends lost 3 bases and 3 bases respectively, with 20 bases between them. The germline V gene encodes CDR1 KGHDR and CDR2 SFDVKD. The CDR3 DNA is TGTGCCACCAGTGATCCCCCCCGATTTCAGGGCGGCAAAAACATTCAGTACTTC. Translating gives CATSDPPRFQGGKNIQYF.

The sample holds a few counts of this clone. Other DNA sequences within the sample encode an identical CDR3. The rearrangement links TRBV5-1 to TRBJ2-5, with D hard to call. Trimming removed 2 bases from V and 1 base from J, with 0 bases in between. This CDR3 is 11 amino acids long. CDR1 SGHRS and CDR2 YFSETQ come from the germline V gene. CDR3 nucleotide sequence: TGCGCCAGCAGCTTCCAAGAGACCCAGTACTTC. Encoded protein: CASSFQETQYF.

The count of this clone is one. The rearrangement uses TRBV4-2 and TRBJ2-1; possibly TRBD2 for D (6 bases). V lost 0 bases and J 3 bases, leaving 9 bases between the germline ends. Germline V lookup: CDR1 LGHNA, CDR2 YNFKEQ. The CDR3 consists of 15 residues. The CDR3 nucleotides are TGTGCCAGCAGCCAAGATTGGGGACTCTACAATGAGCAGTTCTTC. The encoded protein is CASSQDWGLYNEQFF.

Only one count was recorded for this clone. This chain uses TRBV28 with TRBJ1-2; D is unresolved. Deletions cut 5 bases from V and 8 bases from J, with 15 bases between. The germline gives CDR1 MDHEN, CDR2 SYDVKM. The CDR3 totals 13 residues. DNA for the CDR3: TGTGCCAGCAGTCCCGTATCAACGGGCGGCTACACCTTC. Translation gives CASSPVSTGGYTF.

The rearrangement uses TRBV3-1 (or the pseudogene TRBV3-2) and TRBJ2-7; the D call may be TRBD1 or TRBD2 (5 bases each). The ends were cut back, 4 bases at V and 3 bases at J, with 16 bases in the middle. There are 15 residues in the CDR3. From germline, CDR1 is LGHDT and CDR2 YNNKEL (reference sequence). The CDR3 sequence is CASSPAPGTGYEQYF. Here the CDR3 DNA reads TGTGCCAGCAGCCCCGCCCCCGGGACCGGCTACGAGCAGTACTTC.

The V and J genes are TRBV6-5 and TRBJ1-2; D gene ambiguous. The CDR3 loop spans 12 amino acids. Trimming took off 2 bases at V and 4 bases at J, with 5 bases between the two ends. CDR1 and CDR2 from the germline V gene are MNHEY and SVGAGI. The CDR3 DNA reads TGTGCCAGCAGTTACGACGGCTATGGCTACACCTTC. Its translation is CASSYDGYGYTF.

V usage is TRBV10-1 and J usage is TRBJ2-7, with D maybe TRBD1 (6 bases). CDR1 WNHNN and CDR2 SYGVQD come from the germline V gene (reference sequence). The CDR3 extends over 15 amino acids. V lost 6 bases to trimming and J lost 2 bases, with 17 bases between them. The CDR3 loop is CASRVWTEEPYEQYF. The CDR3 coding sequence is TGCGCCAGCAGGGTTTGGACAGAGGAACCCTACGAGCAGTACTTC.

V usage is TRBV25-1 and J usage is TRBJ2-5; the match to TRBD1 covers 8 bases. The CDR3 length is 13 residues. Germline loops: CDR1 MGHDK, CDR2 SYGVNS. The V gene end was trimmed by 4 bases and the J gene end by 4 bases; junction bases not matched to a gene: 2. CDR3 sequence reads: CASSVQGGETQYF. In nucleotides, the CDR3 is TGTGCCAGCAGTGTACAGGGGGGAGAGACCCAGTACTTC.

V and J are TRBV27 and TRBJ1-1; maybe TRBD1 (6 bases). CDR1 MNHEY and CDR2 SMNVEV come from the germline V gene (reference sequence). This CDR3 has 17 residues. With 10 bases removed from V and 5 bases from J, the gap between germline ends came to 29 bases. For the CDR3, the DNA is TGTGCCACCCCTAATAAGGGGGGTAAAGTAATTCGTACTGAAGCTTTCTTT. It translates to CATPNKGGKVIRTEAFF.

The V and J genes are TRBV28 and TRBJ1-3; D is ambiguous. The CDR3 consists of 14 residues. V lost 4 bases, J lost 0 bases, and 7 bases lay in between. Germline V gene data show CDR1 as MDHEN and CDR2 as SYDVKM. CDR3 nucleotide sequence: TGTGCCAGCAGTTACAGAGACTCTGGAAACACCATATATTTT. Translated, it gives CASSYRDSGNTIYF.

The chain links TRBV7-6 to TRBJ2-7; TRBD1 or TRBD2 may be the D gene (5 bases each). The CDR3 sequence is 15 residues long. V was cut by 5 bases and J by 0 bases, with 14 bases left in between. Germline V lookup: CDR1 SGHVS, CDR2 FNYEAQ. CDR3 loop: CASSLGRPSSYEQYF. The CDR3 coding sequence is TGTGCCAGCAGCCTGGGACGGCCCAGCTCCTACGAGCAGTACTTC.

V gene TRBV9 combines with J gene TRBJ1-6, with 8 bases lining up with TRBD1. The CDR3 consists of 18 residues. V lost 3 bases to trimming and J lost 0 bases; unmatched junction nucleotides: 8. The germline V gene encodes CDR1 SGDLS and CDR2 YYNGEE. The CDR3, as DNA: TGTGCCAGCAGCGGATACGGACAGGGTAGCTCCTATAATTCACCCCTCCACTTT. Residues: CASSGYGQGSSYNSPLHF.

V gene TRBV7-9 combines with J gene TRBJ1-4, with D maybe TRBD1 (5 bases). The V end was cut by 5 bases, the J end by 6 bases, with 10 bases between. This CDR3 comprises 13 residues. Germline V gene sequence: CDR1 SEHNR, CDR2 FQNEAQ (reference sequence). The CDR3 sequence is CASSTWGDEKLFF. The CDR3 bases are TGTGCCAGCAGCACGTGGGGGGATGAAAAACTGTTTTTT. The full variable domain, in which reference TRBV7-9 and TRBJ1-4 provide the parts outside the CDR3, is DTGVSQNPRHKITKRGQNVTFRCDPISEHNRLYWYRQTLGQGPEFLTYFQNEAQLEKSRLLSDRFSAERPKGSFSTLEIQRTEQGDSAMYLCASSTWGDEKLFFGSGTQLSVL.

This clone has more than one count but fewer than ten. This chain uses TRBV10-3 with TRBJ2-2; the D gene is possibly TRBD1 (5 bases). This CDR3 contains 12 residues. Trimming removed 5 bases from V and 6 bases from J, with 7 bases in between. The germline V gene encodes CDR1 ENHRY and CDR2 SYGVKD. The CDR3 DNA is TGTGCCATCAGTAGGGGTGCCGGGGAGCTGTTTTTT. It is translated as CAISRGAGELFF.